This passage covers 31 T cell receptor beta chains from one sample sequenced in a study of blood T cells in healthy people across ages. The authors ran a second PCR of roughly 6 to 12 cycles using a sample-barcoded 5' primer and a J-beta primer mix. Using its own MiXCR run on the 5' RACE reads, TCRdb lists one record per CDR3 protein. Of about 800,000 distinct CDR3 sequences listed, roughly 60% were seen once; the top ten hold approximately 23%. The sample taken for sequencing was blood. The receptors were sampled from a man between 25 and 39 years old in good health.

The chain has TRBV10-1 and TRBJ2-4, with TRBD2 identical over 7 bases. Germline CDR1 WNHNN, CDR2 SYGVQD (reference sequence). The trim removed 4 bases at V and 6 bases at J, leaving 3 bases unmatched. The CDR3 has 13 amino acids. CDR3 DNA sequence: TGCGCCAGCAGTGTGGAGCGGGGAAACATTCAGTACTTC. Translated: CASSVERGNIQYF.

The sample holds a few counts of this clonotype. This rearrangement joins TRBV20-1 to TRBJ2-5; no clear D gene. The CDR3 covers 12 residues. Germline CDR1 DFQATT, CDR2 SNEGSKA (reference sequence). V lost 5 bases and J 0 bases, leaving 7 bases between the germline ends. The DNA of the CDR3 is TGCAGTGCTGCCGGAAACCAAGAGACCCAGTACTTC. Encoded protein: CSAAGNQETQYF.

This clonotype has a handful of counts. V is TRBV29-1 and J is TRBJ2-3; no clear D gene. This CDR3 region has 11 residues. Germline assignment: CDR1 SQVTM and CDR2 ANQGSEA. The V gene lost 8 bases and the J gene lost 4 bases, with 10 bases spanning the gap. CDR3 sequence reads: CSIRFSDTQYF. CDR3 nucleotides: TGCAGCATAAGATTTTCAGATACGCAGTATTTT.

The chain joins TRBV10-3 to TRBJ2-3; 7 nucleotides agree with TRBD2. The CDR3 is 15 residues long. From germline, CDR1 is ENHRY and CDR2 SYGVKD. V was clipped by 3 bases and J by 5 bases; unmatched bases: 8. The CDR3 nucleotides are TGTGCCATCAGTGACGTGACATCGGGGGGAGATACGCAGTATTTT. It encodes CAISDVTSGGDTQYF.

The chain links TRBV4-3 to TRBJ2-7; D is ambiguous. Trimming removed 1 base at V and 12 bases at J, with 4 bases between. This CDR3 is built from 9 residues. The germline gives CDR1 LGHNA, CDR2 YSLEER. CDR3 bases: TGCGCCAGCAGCCAAGCTCCGTACTTC. This encodes CASSQAPYF.

Comments on this clonotype: The junction departs from germline at one end; a sequencing error may be responsible. This chain links TRBV12-3 or TRBV12-4 with TRBJ2-6; the D call may be TRBD1 or TRBD2 (6 bases each). The CDR3 covers 15 residues. Here the CDR3 reads CASSRTGTGASVLTF. DNA for the CDR3: TGTGCCAGCAGCCGAACAGGGACTGGGGCCAGCGTCCTGACTTTC.

The J gene is TRBJ2-5, the V gene TRBV5-1, with a tentative D call TRBD1 (5 bases). The V end lost 2 bases, the J end lost 3 bases, and 11 bases lay between the germline ends. The germline V gene encodes CDR1 SGHRS and CDR2 YFSETQ. CDR3 length: 14 residues. The CDR3 DNA reads as TGCGCCAGCAGCTTAGGCAGGGTGGAAGAGACCCAGTACTTC. Translation: CASSLGRVEETQYF.

CDR3 sequence: CSASERNTEAFF. CDR3 DNA sequence: TGCAGTGCTAGTGAGAGGAACACTGAAGCTTTCTTT. The chain combines TRBV20-1 with TRBJ1-1; D uncertain. Trimming left V 3 bases short and J 1 base short, with 6 bases between. Germline lookup yields CDR1 DFQATT and CDR2 SNEGSKA (reference sequence). The CDR3 runs 12 residues.

V and J are TRBV6-5 and TRBJ1-1; weak D call: TRBD1 (5 bases). Germline-derived CDR1 and CDR2 are MNHEY and SVGAGI. V was pared by 1 base and J by 3 bases, with 12 bases between. The CDR3 is 15 amino acids. CDR3 sequence reads: CASSYFGTADTEAFF. DNA for the CDR3: TGTGCCAGCAGTTACTTTGGGACGGCGGACACTGAAGCTTTCTTT.

The chain is built from TRBV7-2 and TRBJ2-5; 10 positions match TRBD2. This CDR3 contains 13 residues. Per the germline V gene, CDR1 is SGHTA and CDR2 is FQGNSA. V shed 8 bases and J 11 bases; nucleotides not matched to a gene: 11. The CDR3: CASGLAEHTEQYF. The CDR3 coding sequence is TGTGCCAGCGGACTAGCGGAGCACACTGAGCAGTACTTC.

The rearrangement uses TRBV7-2 and TRBJ2-7; D possibly corresponds to TRBD2 (5 bases). This CDR3 contains 14 residues. Germline assignment: CDR1 SGHTA and CDR2 FQGNSA. Trimming cost V 5 bases and J 0 bases, with 11 bases left between them. The CDR3 region is CASSASRDSYEQYF. CDR3 bases: TGTGCCAGCAGCGCCTCCCGGGACTCCTACGAGCAGTACTTC.

The V call is TRBV20-1, the J call TRBJ2-6, with D perhaps TRBD2 (6 bases). Trimming stripped 0 bases from V and 3 bases from J, with 18 bases between. The CDR3 sequence is 18 residues long. The germline V gene has CDR1 DFQATT and CDR2 SNEGSKA (reference sequence). The CDR3 is CSARDPSSPGLGANVLTF. The CDR3 DNA reads as TGCAGTGCTAGAGATCCTTCGTCCCCGGGACTTGGGGCCAACGTCCTGACTTTC.

The chain combines TRBV27 with TRBJ2-2; 9 positions agree with TRBD1. V was clipped by 8 bases and J by 4 bases; unmatched bases: 5. CDR3 length: 14 amino acids. Germline V CDR1 and CDR2: MNHEY, SMNVEV (reference sequence). The CDR3 is CASGGQGTTGELFF. For the CDR3, the DNA is TGTGCCAGCGGGGGACAGGGAACCACCGGGGAGCTGTTTTTT.

As for this clonotype: A read error may produce the germline difference seen at one junction end. V gene TRBV2 combines with J gene TRBJ2-2; 9 nucleotides line up with TRBD1. The CDR3 length is 14 residues. Germline lookup yields CDR1 SNHLY and CDR2 FYNNEI. The DNA of the CDR3 is TGTGCCGGCAGGCCCGGGACAGGGTCCGGGGAGCTGTTTTTT. Protein product: CAGRPGTGSGELFF.

The rearrangement joins TRBV6-1 to TRBJ1-1; D gene ambiguous. The CDR3 has 14 amino acids. V was clipped by 4 bases and J by 0 bases, with 9 bases between them. Germline values: CDR1 MNHNS, CDR2 SASEGT. CDR3 sequence: CASSVLGMNTEAFF. The DNA for the CDR3 is TGTGCCAGCAGTGTCCTCGGGATGAACACTGAAGCTTTCTTT.

This clonotype was seen only a few times. The chain has TRBV29-1 and TRBJ1-6, with TRBD1 identical over 8 bases. The CDR3 loop spans 15 amino acids. CDR1 is SQVTM, CDR2 ANQGSEA, per germline. Trimming cost V 1 base and J 13 bases; bases outside gene matches: 12. CDR3 DNA sequence: TGCAGCGTTGAAGTTTTGGGGGGGGACAGGTCCCCCCTCCACTTT. Protein: CSVEVLGGDRSPLHF.

In its sample, this clonotype was seen once. The chain has TRBV13 and TRBJ2-5; D perhaps matches TRBD2 (6 bases). Trimming left V 5 bases short and J 4 bases short, with 20 bases between. The V gene's germline CDR1 is PRHDT and CDR2 FYEKMQ (reference sequence). The CDR3 length is 16 residues. The DNA for the CDR3 is TGTGCCAGCAGCCTACACGGGACGGCGGGGAGAGAGACCCAGTACTTC. The encoded protein is CASSLHGTAGRETQYF.

The chain employs TRBV11-2 and TRBJ1-2; tentatively, D is TRBD1 (5 bases). Trimming stripped 1 base from V and 4 bases from J, with 10 bases between. Per the germline V gene, CDR1 is SGHAT and CDR2 is FQNNGV. This CDR3 has 14 residues. As DNA, the CDR3 is TGTGCCAGCAGCTTAGGGCAGGGCCCCTATGGCTACACCTTC. It specifies CASSLGQGPYGYTF.

The chain uses TRBV4-2 and TRBJ2-3, with D perhaps matching TRBD2 (7 bases). With 1 base removed from V and 6 bases from J, the gap between germline ends came to 17 bases. The CDR3 length is 16 residues. The V gene's germline CDR1 is LGHNA and CDR2 YNFKEQ. DNA for the CDR3: TGTGCCAGCAGCCAAGGAATCGGGGGGCAGACGGATACGCAGTATTTT. This gives the protein CASSQGIGGQTDTQYF.

The chain combines TRBV4-1 with TRBJ2-5; D is perhaps TRBD2 (6 bases). Trimming took off 1 base at V and 4 bases at J, with 13 bases between the two ends. The CDR3 runs 15 residues. The V gene's germline CDR1 is MGHRA and CDR2 YSYEKL. CDR3 bases: TGCGCCAGCAGCCAAGCCCGGGACTCTGGAGAGACCCAGTACTTC. It yields the protein CASSQARDSGETQYF.

This clonotype appeared a few times. The CDR3 here is CSARAMGPVDEQYF. In nucleotides, the CDR3 is TGCAGTGCTAGAGCGATGGGACCTGTCGACGAGCAGTACTTC. The genes are TRBV20-1 and TRBJ2-7; D tentatively reads TRBD1 or TRBD2 (5 bases each). V was shortened by 1 base and J by 5 bases, with 15 bases between the two germline ends. The CDR3 runs to 14 residues. Per germline, CDR1 DFQATT and CDR2 SNEGSKA (reference sequence).

J is TRBJ2-4 and V is TRBV24-1; no clear D gene. Judging by the DNA end, TRBJ2-7 fits better; the J call may be wrong. The CDR3 spans 12 residues. Germline CDR1 reads KGHDR; CDR2 reads SFDVKD. CDR3 protein: CATSDPGREQYF. The DNA of the CDR3 is TGTGCCACCAGTGACCCCGGACGCGAGCAGTACTTC.

This rearrangement joins TRBV7-2 to TRBJ1-1, with 11 bases fitting TRBD1. CDR3 size: 17 residues. The trim removed 6 bases at V and 5 bases at J, leaving 14 bases unmatched. CDR1 and CDR2 from the germline V gene are SGHTA and FQGNSA. The DNA of the CDR3 is TGTGCCAGCAGGGGGGGAGCCGGGACAGGGGGGAATACTGAAGCTTTCTTT. Amino acids: CASRGGAGTGGNTEAFF.

This clonotype was seen a handful of times. This chain uses TRBV28 with TRBJ2-7; TRBD2 matches at 7 bases. This CDR3 spans 14 amino acids. V gave up 3 bases and J gave up 2 bases; unmatched junction bases: 4. Germline assignment: CDR1 MDHEN and CDR2 SYDVKM. CDR3 region: CASSLEGGAYEQYF. DNA of the CDR3: TGTGCCAGCAGTTTGGAGGGAGGGGCCTACGAGCAGTACTTC.

CDR3 in amino acids: CASSYSGRYREQFF. In DNA form, the CDR3 reads TGTGCCAGCAGTTACTCCGGGAGGTACAGAGAGCAGTTCTTC. The chain uses TRBV6-2 or TRBV6-3 and TRBJ2-1; 7 bases are a match to TRBD2. V shed 0 bases, J shed 10 bases, and the junction held 6 bases outside the gene matches. Germline V CDR1 and CDR2: MNHEY, SVGEGT. The CDR3 is 14 residues long.

This sequence joins TRBV6-5 and TRBJ1-2, with D unresolved. Germline CDR1 reads MNHEY; CDR2 reads SVGAGI. Trimming stripped 0 bases from V and 3 bases from J, with 11 bases between. The CDR3 is 15 residues long. The DNA for the CDR3 is TGTGCCAGCAGTTACTCGAGGCAGAATTACTATGGCTACACCTTC. Encoded protein: CASSYSRQNYYGYTF.

The chain links TRBV11-1 to TRBJ2-1; D assignment may be TRBD1 or TRBD2 (5 bases each). The CDR3 length is 15 residues. V dropped 5 bases and J dropped 3 bases, with 14 bases sitting between them. Germline V gene data show CDR1 as SGHAT and CDR2 as FQDESV (reference sequence). The CDR3 bases are TGTGCCAGCAGCCGAGGGACGAATTTCTACAATGAGCAGTTCTTC. Translated: CASSRGTNFYNEQFF.

This clonotype was observed a handful of times. The chain links TRBV29-1 to TRBJ2-5; TRBD2 is a possible D gene (6 bases). The CDR3 spans 12 residues. Germline V gene lookup returns CDR1 SQVTM and CDR2 ANQGSEA. Trimming removed 3 bases from V and 5 bases from J, with 10 bases in between. The DNA for the CDR3 is TGCAGCGTTGAGCGGCTAGCGGAGACCCAGTACTTC. Translation: CSVERLAETQYF.

This clonotype was recorded at least ten times. The chain couples TRBV29-1 to TRBJ1-2, with 9 bases matching TRBD1. CDR1 SQVTM and CDR2 ANQGSEA come from the germline V gene. The CDR3 is 12 amino acids. V trimming: 4 bases; J trimming: 8 bases; junction bases outside the gene matches: 5. In nucleotides, the CDR3 is TGCAGCGTTGTAATACAGGGGGCGGGCTACACCTTC. Protein: CSVVIQGAGYTF. The variable domain in full, with the rest retrieved from reference TRBV29-1 and TRBJ1-2, is SAVISQKPSRDICQRGTSLTIQCQVDSQVTMMFWYRQQPGQSLTLIATANQGSEATYESGFVIDKFPISRPNLTFSTLTVSNMSPEDSSIYLCSVVIQGAGYTFGSGTRLTVV.

V gene TRBV6-6 combines with J gene TRBJ1-2; 7 nucleotides line up with TRBD1. The CDR3 length is 15 residues. After removal of 5 bases from V and 3 bases from J, the junction contained 9 bases not matched to a gene. The germline V gene has CDR1 MNHNY and CDR2 SVGAGI (reference sequence). DNA of the CDR3: TGTGCCAGCAGTCACCGGGACAGAGAACACTATGGCTACACCTTC. Encoded protein: CASSHRDREHYGYTF.

The genes are TRBV6-2 or TRBV6-3 and TRBJ1-6, with D possibly TRBD1 on 6 matching bases. V lost 2 bases and J lost 10, with 15 bases in between. CDR1 MNHEY and CDR2 SVGEGT come from the germline V gene. This CDR3 comprises 15 residues. DNA for the CDR3: TGTGCCAGCAGTTACGACAGGATAGGTGGATCACCCCTCCACTTT. It codes for CASSYDRIGGSPLHF.